The following is a TCR beta chain sequence with its context. Its antigen is unknown. No base quality values were provided; no much bigger clone lies one nucleotide off. The CDR3 holds 13 amino acids from the cysteine to the phenylalanine. The retained sequence is limited to the CDR3, 39 bases, with the frame set at the first base. The germline V gene encodes CDR1 MNHEY and CDR2 SMNVEV (reference sequence). V loses 6 bases, J loses 2 bases, and the germline ends lie 10 bases apart. This entry comes from a study of T cell responses to AZD1222 COVID-19 vaccine (dated by TCRdb to the early 2020s). Looking at the study overall: A total of 240 or so trial participants underwent TCR sequencing, of whom under 220 had received two doses of AZD1222 and approximately 26 had received two doses of the MenACWY control vaccine. Trial participants were enrolled into age subgroups of 18-55, 56-69 and 70-plus years, which contained about 150, 27 and 61 TCR-sequenced participants, respectively. On the study overall, not on this receptor specifically: The whole spike protein was spanned by vaccine-associated CD4 TCRs, and dominant responses were seen in regions 160-218 and 743-854. Conclusions about previously exposed vaccinees are limited, since just six AZD1222 recipients were seropositive for SARS-CoV-2 at baseline. Spike-specific TCR breadth and depth rose significantly after two AZD1222 doses compared with day 0 and with MenACWY recipients. Participants were mostly white British and included more females than males, and it was suggested by the authors that clonal diversity may have been underestimated. No day 14 peak-response samples were available, so repertoires were characterized only after the peak T cell response. Epitopes outside the regions mutated in the B.1.351 and B.1.1.7 variants were reportedly recognized by nearly half of the unique spike-specific TCRs. The 56-69-year group was small, and its depth increase did not reach significance, likely because of low power.

The time point label, read with the paper, signifies: about 28 days (+/-7) after the second vaccine dose. AZD1222 recipients whose second dose came at about 4 weeks and those whose second dose came at about 12 weeks were combined into one group, since spike-specific TCR depth and breadth did not differ between the two schedules. Samples from vaccinated people were obtained from the UK trials COV001 and COV002, which included a single-blind randomized controlled phase 2/3 trial of AZD1222 (ChAdOx1 nCoV-19) in healthy adults. For TCRbeta chain sequencing, PBMC samples from trial participants were taken at day 0 and at day 28 after the second dose. The CDR3 regions of human TCRbeta chains were analyzed by immunosequencing. As for the authors' bioinformatics: Repertoire TCRs were checked for matches against a reference library of SARS-CoV-2-specific TCRs that had been generated using the MIRA antigen-specificity platform. Breadth was defined as the fraction of unique TCRs that were SARS-CoV-2-associated. Depth was defined as the fraction of total T cells that were SARS-CoV-2-associated. Using the MIRA data, each spike-specific TCR was mapped to the spike region that the TCR reacts to and placed in a CD4 or CD8 class. Log10-transformed breadth and depth values were compared by one-way ANOVA with Sidak's multiple comparisons tests. Held by TCRdb, this immuneACCESS table contains in-frame sequences only and omits some clones. Under half of the omission traces to an unresolved V gene where checked; the cause of the rest is unknown. For V, J and clone size, that table is used; D and trimming come from the DNA. The sample records under 130,000 clones, 70% to 90% of which are singletons. Of the sample, less than 2.5% falls within the top ten clones.

The origin of this receptor is an adult who received the AZD1222 COVID-19 vaccine. The specimen was peripheral blood, collected 28 days after the second AZD1222 dose. The chain is encoded by TRBV27 joined to TRBJ1-2, with the D gene not confidently named. The DNA sequence is TGTGCCAGCAGCCGAGGGAAGAACTATGGCTACACCTTC. This encodes CASSRGKNYGYTF.